Presented here are 29 T cell receptor beta chains from one specimen sequenced in a study of shared T cell receptors in the human thymus. Method: immunoSEQ multiplex PCR; TCRdb's copy keeps in-frame clones and lacks some. The sample holds about 610,000 clones, 88% seen once. The same data also contributed to another study, on human thymus T cells.

The source material was thymocytes. The receptors come from a boy under three years old with a congenital heart defect.

The rearrangement links TRBV28 to TRBJ1-2; D is perhaps TRBD1 (6 bases). The CDR3 loop spans 19 amino acids. Between the trimmed V and J ends, which lost 4 bases and 8 bases, there was a span of 32 bases. Germline V gene data show CDR1 as MDHEN and CDR2 as SYDVKM. CDR3 nucleotide sequence: TGTGCCAGCAGTTATCCCACGAAACGACAGGAAGCAAACTATGGGGGCTACACCTTC. It encodes CASSYPTKRQEANYGGYTF.

In regard to this clone: At one of its ends the junction is not consistent with the germline gene, which may arise from a read error. The rearrangement uses TRBV10-1 and TRBJ2-7; 10 bases are shared with TRBD2. The CDR3 has 15 amino acids. From germline, CDR1 is WNHNN and CDR2 SYGVQD (reference sequence). The CDR3 loop is CASSQSLAGVEEQYF. CDR3 DNA sequence: TGCGCCAGCAGTCAGTCCCTAGCGGGAGTAGAGGAGCAGTACTTC.

The V gene is TRBV2, the J gene TRBJ1-1; D unresolved. Germline-derived CDR1 and CDR2 are SNHLY and FYNNEI. V gave up 8 bases and J gave up 4 bases, with 8 bases separating them. The CDR3 runs to 11 residues. This chain's CDR3 is CASRASTEAFF. The CDR3 DNA sequence: TGTGCCAGCCGTGCTAGCACTGAAGCTTTCTTT.

The chain carries TRBV27 and TRBJ2-1; TRBD2 aligns across 9 bases. Trimming took 6 bases from V and 1 from J; bases not matched to a gene: 7. Germline assignment: CDR1 MNHEY and CDR2 SMNVEV (reference sequence). The CDR3 consists of 16 residues. The CDR3 region is CASSPGLAISYNEQFF. The CDR3 DNA sequence: TGTGCCAGCAGCCCCGGACTAGCGATTTCCTACAATGAGCAGTTCTTC.

V gene TRBV4-3 combines with J gene TRBJ2-7; 8 bases agree with TRBD2. V dropped 3 bases and J dropped 4; count of bases not matched to a gene: 11. This CDR3 region has 16 residues. Germline CDR1 and CDR2: LGHNA and YSLEER. The CDR3 DNA sequence: TGCGCCAGCAGCCATACTGCTAGCGGGCATCATTACGAGCAGTACTTC. Protein product: CASSHTASGHHYEQYF.

The chain recombines TRBV5-1 with TRBJ2-5; 15 bases are a match to TRBD2. V trimming: 4 bases; J trimming: 1 base; junction bases outside the gene matches: 8. The germline gives CDR1 SGHRS, CDR2 YFSETQ. This CDR3 contains 18 residues. CDR3 bases: TGCGCCAGCAGCGCCTTTGGACTAGCGGGAGGGAGCCAAGAGACCCAGTACTTC. It is translated as CASSAFGLAGGSQETQYF.

This clone was seen just once. This chain joins TRBV6-6 and TRBJ2-7, with TRBD2 matching over 8 bases. The CDR3 contains 15 residues. Trimming took 2 bases from V and 2 from J; bases not matched to a gene: 5. Germline CDR1 reads MNHNY; CDR2 reads SVGAGI (reference sequence). This chain's CDR3 is CASSYLAGSTYEQYF. The CDR3 region has the DNA TGTGCCAGCAGTTACCTAGCGGGCTCGACCTACGAGCAGTACTTC.

This clone has a single count. The chain uses TRBV11-3 and TRBJ2-5; 9 nucleotides agree with TRBD2. This CDR3 spans 17 amino acids. Trimming took 5 bases from V and 3 from J; bases not matched to a gene: 13. Germline values: CDR1 SGHNT, CDR2 YENEEA. The CDR3 spells CASSPRGVAGAKETQYF. DNA of the CDR3: TGTGCCAGCAGCCCCCGAGGGGTAGCGGGAGCTAAAGAGACCCAGTACTTC.

Only one count was recorded for this clone. This sequence joins TRBV7-9 and TRBJ2-7, with D unclear. The CDR3 sequence is 15 residues long. Looked up from germline, CDR1 is SEHNR and CDR2 is FQNEAQ (reference sequence). Trimming pared 1 base from V and 4 bases from J, leaving 14 bases between. The CDR3 bases are TGTGCCAGCAGCTTAGGGGCCTCTCCAGGATACGAGCAGTACTTC. It translates to CASSLGASPGYEQYF.

The rearrangement links TRBV7-9 to TRBJ1-1, with TRBD1 identical over 8 bases. This CDR3 comprises 18 residues. The V gene end was trimmed by 1 base and the J gene end by 1 base; junction bases not matched to a gene: 11. Germline V gene sequence: CDR1 SEHNR, CDR2 FQNEAQ (reference sequence). The CDR3 here is CASSLDSDRGGSNTEAFF. DNA of the CDR3: TGTGCCAGCAGCTTAGATTCCGACAGGGGAGGTTCGAACACTGAAGCTTTCTTT.

This clone was seen a single time. An end of the junction does not agree with germline; a read error may underlie this. The J gene is TRBJ1-2, the V gene TRBV7-7, with 7 bases lining up with TRBD1. Germline V lookup: CDR1 SSHAT, CDR2 FNYEAQ (reference sequence). CDR3 size: 15 residues. CDR3 in amino acids: CASSSTGPPNYGYTF. The CDR3 bases are TGTGCTAGCAGCTCGACAGGGCCTCCTAACTATGGCTACACCTTC.

The chain employs TRBV18 and TRBJ2-7, with D maybe TRBD1 (6 bases). Germline lookup yields CDR1 KGHSH and CDR2 LQKENI. Trimming took off 1 base at V and 1 base at J, with 17 bases between the two ends. The CDR3 has 17 amino acids. CDR3 residues: CASSPHPTGMGSYEQYF. The CDR3 coding sequence is TGTGCCAGCTCACCACATCCAACAGGGATGGGGTCCTACGAGCAGTACTTC.

The chain recombines TRBV28 with TRBJ1-1; D remains ambiguous. Trimming removed 6 bases at V and 0 bases at J, with 8 bases between. Germline CDR1 MDHEN, CDR2 SYDVKM. The CDR3 has 13 amino acids. This CDR3 is CASSYVMNTEAFF. Written as DNA, the CDR3 is TGTGCCAGCAGCTATGTCATGAACACTGAAGCTTTCTTT.

The chain couples TRBV7-9 to TRBJ2-3, with D possibly matching TRBD1 (5 bases). The V gene lost 5 bases and the J gene lost 4 bases, with 25 bases spanning the gap. CDR3 length equals 18 residues. Germline CDR1 reads SEHNR; CDR2 reads FQNEAQ (reference sequence). The CDR3 nucleotides are TGTGCCAGCAGCACAGGCACTCTGGGCCTCCCGCGCCCAGATACGCAGTATTTT. Translating it yields CASSTGTLGLPRPDTQYF.

The V call is TRBV19, the J call TRBJ2-6, with D unclear. CDR1 and CDR2 from the germline V gene are LNHDA and SQIVND (reference sequence). The V and J ends lost 1 base and 0 bases respectively, with 10 bases between them. This CDR3 has 17 amino acids. The CDR3 DNA sequence: TGTGCCAGTAGTATAGTGACTGGTCGCTCTGGGGCCAACGTCCTGACTTTC. The encoded protein is CASSIVTGRSGANVLTF. The whole variable domain, remainder taken from reference TRBV19 and TRBJ2-6, is DGGITQSPKYLFRKEGQNVTLSCEQNLNHDAMYWYRQDPGQGLRLIYYSQIVNDFQKGDIAEGYSVSREKKESFPLTVTSAQKNPTAFYLCASSIVTGRSGANVLTFGAGSRLTVL.

The chain carries TRBV2 and TRBJ2-7; 10 bases map to TRBD2. The CDR3 consists of 14 residues. The germline V gene has CDR1 SNHLY and CDR2 FYNNEI. V lost 6 bases, J lost 1 base, and 3 bases stayed unmatched. CDR3 protein: CASRNSGRSYEQYF. The CDR3, as DNA: TGTGCCAGCAGAAATAGCGGGAGGTCCTACGAGCAGTACTTC.

This sequence joins TRBV5-4 and TRBJ2-1; TRBD1 matches at 8 bases. Germline values: CDR1 SGHNT, CDR2 YYREEE (reference sequence). Trimming at V came to 4 bases and at J to 5 bases, leaving 8 bases not matched to a gene. The CDR3 has 15 residues. The CDR3 sequence: CASSVGQGGDNEQFF. CDR3 sequence (DNA): TGTGCCAGCAGCGTCGGACAGGGAGGCGACAATGAGCAGTTCTTC.

This chain joins TRBV27 and TRBJ2-7; maybe TRBD1 (6 bases). The CDR3 runs to 15 residues. The ends were cut back, 1 base at V and 3 bases at J, with 13 bases in the middle. Germline V gene sequence: CDR1 MNHEY, CDR2 SMNVEV (reference sequence). CDR3 sequence (DNA): TGTGCCAGCAGTTTATACGGGCGACAGGTCTACGAGCAGTACTTC. Its translation: CASSLYGRQVYEQYF.

V is TRBV5-1 and J is TRBJ2-2, with TRBD1 identical over 9 bases. Germline CDR1 and CDR2: SGHRS and YFSETQ. V shed 0 bases, J shed 3 bases, and the junction held 3 bases outside the gene matches. CDR3 length: 16 amino acids. CDR3: CASSLVTGGHTGELFF. The CDR3 DNA reads as TGCGCCAGCAGCTTGGTTACAGGGGGCCACACCGGGGAGCTGTTTTTT.

V is TRBV28 and J is TRBJ2-4; a weak D match, TRBD1 (6 bases). V was cut by 3 bases and J by 5 bases, with 11 bases left in between. CDR3 size: 14 residues. CDR1 MDHEN and CDR2 SYDVKM come from the germline V gene. The CDR3 DNA sequence: TGTGCCAGCAGTTTTCGGGACAATCAAAACATTCAGTACTTC. Translation: CASSFRDNQNIQYF.

The chain is built from TRBV2 and TRBJ2-1, with 9 bases that match TRBD2. V lost 2 bases to trimming and J lost 6 bases; unmatched junction nucleotides: 8. CDR1 is SNHLY and CDR2 is FYNNEI in the germline V gene. This CDR3 region has 16 residues. CDR3 sequence: CASSEKGAGGLNEQFF. In nucleotides, the CDR3 is TGTGCCAGCAGTGAAAAGGGGGCGGGGGGGCTCAATGAGCAGTTCTTC. Filled out from reference TRBV2 and TRBJ2-1, the complete variable domain reads EPEVTQTPSHQVTQMGQEVILRCVPISNHLYFYWYRQILGQKVEFLVSFYNNEISEKSEIFDDQFSVERPDGSNFTLKIRSTKLEDSAMYFCASSEKGAGGLNEQFFGPGTRLTVL.

The chain links TRBV29-1 to TRBJ1-3, with D possibly TRBD1 on 5 matching bases. The V gene lost 7 bases and the J gene lost 2 bases, with 12 bases spanning the gap. The CDR3 totals 13 residues. From germline, CDR1 is SQVTM and CDR2 ANQGSEA. The DNA for the CDR3 is TGCAGCGCCGGGGGAGTCCCTGGAAACACCATATATTTT. This codes for CSAGGVPGNTIYF.

This clone has just one count. J is TRBJ1-1 and V is TRBV18; 8 nucleotides match TRBD1. Germline values: CDR1 KGHSH, CDR2 LQKENI. This CDR3 has 16 residues. The junction had 12 bases not matched to a gene; V was cut back by 2 bases and J by 7 bases. CDR3 sequence (DNA): TGTGCCAGCTCACCAATCTTGGACAGGGCAAGGGTTGAAGCTTTCTTT. Translated, it gives CASSPILDRARVEAFF.

V and J are TRBV10-3 and TRBJ2-2, with D maybe TRBD2 (5 bases). Germline V lookup: CDR1 ENHRY, CDR2 SYGVKD. The CDR3 runs 15 residues. The V end was cut by 4 bases, the J end by 2 bases, with 11 bases between. This chain's CDR3 is CAISALAQNTGELFF. The CDR3 coding sequence is TGTGCCATCAGTGCTCTAGCACAAAACACCGGGGAGCTGTTTTTT.

The V and J genes are TRBV15 and TRBJ2-3; D is unresolved. The CDR3 extends over 14 amino acids. Trimming left V 5 bases short and J 0 bases short, with 9 bases between. CDR1 and CDR2 (germline): LNHNV, YYDKDF (reference sequence). The CDR3 sequence: CATSGTTSTDTQYF. For the CDR3, the DNA is TGTGCCACCAGCGGAACGACTAGCACAGATACGCAGTATTTT.

The chain is built from TRBV15 and TRBJ1-4, with 10 bases fitting TRBD1. V shed 7 bases, J shed 5 bases, and the junction held 10 bases outside the gene matches. The V gene's germline CDR1 is LNHNV and CDR2 YYDKDF (reference sequence). The CDR3 length is 16 residues. CDR3 in amino acids: CATKSPPGQGNEKLFF. As DNA, the CDR3 is TGTGCCACCAAAAGCCCCCCGGGACAGGGGAATGAAAAACTGTTTTTT. Looking up the rest from reference TRBV15 and TRBJ1-4 gives the full variable domain: DAMVIQNPRYQVTQFGKPVTLSCSQTLNHNVMYWYQQKSSQAPKLLFHYYDKDFNNEADTPDNFQSRRPNTSFCFLDIRSPGLGDTAMYLCATKSPPGQGNEKLFFGSGTQLSVL.

This chain links TRBV27 with TRBJ1-5, with unresolved D. V lost 7 bases, J lost 1 base, and 8 bases lay in between. CDR1 is MNHEY, CDR2 SMNVEV, per germline (reference sequence). The CDR3 is 13 residues long. Written as DNA, the CDR3 is TGTGCCAGCAACGCTAGGAGCAATCAGCCCCAGCATTTT. Its translation is CASNARSNQPQHF.

The chain joins TRBV28 to TRBJ1-5, with TRBD1 matching over 8 bases. The germline V gene has CDR1 MDHEN and CDR2 SYDVKM. There are 16 residues in the CDR3. V shed 1 base and J 2 bases; nucleotides not matched to a gene: 4. The CDR3 region is CASSLSTGDGNQPQHF. CDR3 sequence (DNA): TGTGCCAGCAGTTTATCGACAGGGGATGGCAATCAGCCCCAGCATTTT. Based on the CDR3 plus reference TRBV28 and TRBJ1-5, the full variable domain is DVKVTQSSRYLVKRTGEKVFLECVQDMDHENMFWYRQDPGLGLRLIYFSYDVKMKEKGDIPEGYSVSREKKERFSLILESASTNQTSMYLCASSLSTGDGNQPQHFGDGTRLSIL.

V and J are TRBV4-3 and TRBJ2-7; possibly TRBD2 for D (6 bases). There are 14 residues in the CDR3. Trimming cost V 4 bases and J 2 bases, with 12 bases left between them. Germline V gene data show CDR1 as LGHNA and CDR2 as YSLEER. Here the CDR3 DNA reads TGCGCCAGCAGCCCGGGAGAGAGGCCCTACGAGCAGTACTTC. Protein sequence: CASSPGERPYEQYF.